The 17 T cell receptor beta chains below were found in one sample sequenced in a study of cytomegalovirus exposure and HLA in healthy donors. With 60 Vbeta and 13 Jbeta primers, the PCR was carried out. The method was immunoSEQ multiplex PCR; TCRdb's version includes in-frame clones alone and lacks a portion of them. The repertoire holds around 170,000 clones, with approximately 79% as singletons. The sequencing sample was made of PBMCs. The receptors stem from a man in his forties or fifties in good health and CMV-seropositive.

The gene calls are TRBV18 and TRBJ1-5; 8 bases are shared with TRBD1. J gave up 4 bases and V 0 bases, and 5 bases lay outside the gene matches. The length of the CDR3 is 16 residues. Germline lookup yields CDR1 KGHSH and CDR2 LQKENI. The CDR3 nucleotides are TGTGCCAGCTCACCACCGACGGGACAGGAGAATCAGCCCCAGCATTTT. Translation gives CASSPPTGQENQPQHF.

This clone appeared a few times. The chain has TRBV4-2 and TRBJ2-2; the D gene is possibly TRBD1 (5 bases). The CDR3 length is 16 residues. Germline V lookup: CDR1 LGHNA, CDR2 YNFKEQ. The V and J ends lost 0 bases and 5 bases respectively, with 13 bases between them. This CDR3 is CASSQDLRVGTGELFF. The CDR3 nucleotides read TGTGCCAGCAGCCAAGATCTCAGGGTGGGAACCGGGGAGCTGTTTTTT.

This clone appeared a few times. V usage is TRBV2 and J usage is TRBJ1-1; D is undetermined. Germline-derived CDR1 and CDR2 are SNHLY and FYNNEI. The CDR3 is 13 amino acids. V lost 6 bases and J lost 2, with 10 bases in between. The CDR3 protein is CASRKEGNTEAFF. CDR3 nucleotides: TGTGCCAGCAGGAAGGAGGGCAACACTGAAGCTTTCTTT.

In its sample, this clone was seen once. This chain connects TRBV6-5 to TRBJ2-3; 9 bases fit TRBD2. With V trimmed by 5 bases and J by 5 bases, 8 bases remained unmatched. The germline V gene encodes CDR1 MNHEY and CDR2 SVGAGI. The CDR3 sequence is 15 residues long. CDR3 loop: CASSRRLAGLDTQYF. The CDR3 DNA sequence: TGTGCCAGCAGTCGTCGCCTAGCGGGGTTAGATACGCAGTATTTT.

The rearrangement links TRBV4-3 to TRBJ1-1; no definite D call. Germline V gives CDR1 LGHNA, CDR2 YSLEER. CDR3 size: 13 residues. Trimming stripped 0 bases from V and 7 bases from J, with 9 bases between. The CDR3 region has the DNA TGCGCCAGCAGCCAAGATCGAGTGAATGAAGCTTTCTTT. Translating it yields CASSQDRVNEAFF.

The chain carries TRBV6-5 and TRBJ2-5, with D perhaps matching TRBD2 (5 bases). The CDR3 loop spans 15 amino acids. In germline, CDR1 is MNHEY, CDR2 SVGAGI. V was pared by 6 bases and J by 5 bases, with 19 bases between. For the CDR3, the DNA is TGTGCCAGCAGCGGTGGCGGCGGGTTGGTGGAGACCCAGTACTTC. Its protein is CASSGGGGLVETQYF.

V usage is TRBV9 and J usage is TRBJ2-3; D remains unclear. The CDR3 contains 17 residues. With 1 base removed from V and 0 bases from J, the gap between germline ends came to 15 bases. Germline values: CDR1 SGDLS, CDR2 YYNGEE. The CDR3 DNA follows: TGTGCCAGCAGCGTAAACCCGCTTACGACAAGCACAGATACGCAGTATTTT. Protein product: CASSVNPLTTSTDTQYF.

V is TRBV6-6 and J is TRBJ2-2; 9 bases match TRBD2. This CDR3 is 16 amino acids long. The germline V gene has CDR1 MNHNY and CDR2 SVGAGI (reference sequence). V lost 6 bases, J lost 4 bases, and 9 bases stayed unmatched. CDR3 DNA sequence: TGTGCCAGCAGCGCGCGGGGGGGCCGTGTCACCGGGGAGCTGTTTTTT. It yields the protein CASSARGGRVTGELFF.

V gene TRBV9 combines with J gene TRBJ2-3; 7 bases fit TRBD2. The germline V gene encodes CDR1 SGDLS and CDR2 YYNGEE. The CDR3 has 16 residues. Unmatched junction bases numbered 6, after V lost 0 bases and J lost 2 bases. CDR3 amino acids: CASSVAAGVTTDTQYF. The CDR3 bases are TGTGCCAGCAGCGTAGCCGCGGGGGTTACCACAGATACGCAGTATTTT.

As DNA, the CDR3 is TGTGCCAGCAGCCCGATCTCTAGCTATGGCTACACCTTC. It translates to CASSPISSYGYTF. The J gene is TRBJ1-2, the V gene TRBV27, with unresolved D. V was cut by 6 bases and J by 4 bases, with 12 bases left in between. The CDR3 extends over 13 amino acids. CDR1 and CDR2 from the germline V gene are MNHEY and SMNVEV (reference sequence).

The genes are TRBV7-9 and TRBJ1-1, with 8 bases lining up with TRBD1. The CDR3 is 11 residues long. From germline, CDR1 is SEHNR and CDR2 FQNEAQ (reference sequence). Trimming cost V 1 base and J 11 bases; bases outside gene matches: 0. In DNA, the CDR3 is TGTGCCAGCAGCTTAGACAGGGGGGCTTTCTTT. This encodes CASSLDRGAFF.

The chain employs TRBV6-1 and TRBJ1-5; 8 positions agree with TRBD1. CDR3 length: 14 residues. Germline V lookup: CDR1 MNHNS, CDR2 SASEGT. Unmatched junction bases numbered 7, after V lost 6 bases and J lost 6 bases. The CDR3 region has the DNA TGTGCCAGCAGGCCTCAGGGGGCGGCTCAGCCCCAGCATTTT. Translating gives CASRPQGAAQPQHF.

The genes are TRBV5-6 and TRBJ2-7, with TRBD2 matching over 10 bases. The CDR3 is made up of 15 amino acids. Germline-derived CDR1 and CDR2 are SGHDT and YYEEEE. Trimming took 4 bases from V and 1 from J; bases not matched to a gene: 5. As DNA, the CDR3 is TGTGCCAGCAGCGCTCTACTAGCGGGGTCCTACGAGCAGTACTTC. This gives the protein CASSALLAGSYEQYF.

This clone was recorded a few times. The chain links TRBV29-1 to TRBJ2-3; TRBD2 matches at 8 bases. Germline assignment: CDR1 SQVTM and CDR2 ANQGSEA. This CDR3 comprises 13 residues. The ends lost 6 bases at V and 8 bases at J; junction bases unmatched: 10. The CDR3 nucleotides are TGCAGCGTCAGCGGGGGAAGGCCATCTACGCAGTATTTT. Its translation is CSVSGGRPSTQYF.

The chain has TRBV30 and TRBJ1-2, with D possibly being TRBD1 (5 bases). Per the germline V gene, CDR1 is GTSNPN and CDR2 is SVGIG (reference sequence). Trimming stripped 0 bases from V and 9 bases from J, with 11 bases between. The CDR3 loop spans 12 amino acids. The CDR3 is CAWSVPGQSYTF. The CDR3 DNA reads as TGTGCCTGGAGTGTACCAGGGCAGAGCTACACCTTC.

The chain combines TRBV13 with TRBJ1-2; TRBD1 agrees at 7 bases. The junction had 4 bases not matched to a gene; V was cut back by 0 bases and J by 3 bases. The CDR3 is 15 amino acids. Per the germline V gene, CDR1 is PRHDT and CDR2 is FYEKMQ (reference sequence). CDR3 region: CASSLGGDRYYGYTF. DNA for the CDR3: TGTGCCAGCAGCTTAGGTGGGGACAGATACTATGGCTACACCTTC. Variable domain in full (rest from reference TRBV13 and TRBJ1-2): AAGVIQSPRHLIKEKRETATLKCYPIPRHDTVYWYQQGPGQDPQFLISFYEKMQSDKGSIPDRFSAQQFSDYHSELNMSSLELGDSALYFCASSLGGDRYYGYTFGSGTRLTVV.

The chain joins TRBV5-1 to TRBJ2-3, with TRBD2 matching 9 bases. CDR3 length equals 14 residues. Germline CDR1 and CDR2: SGHRS and YFSETQ. J was trimmed by 5 bases and V by 2 bases; bases with no gene match: 3. The CDR3 DNA reads TGCGCCAGCAGCTTCGCTAGCGGGGAAGATACGCAGTATTTT. Translation gives CASSFASGEDTQYF.